This T cell receptor beta chain comes out of a study of blood T cell repertoires in COVID-19. About the research overall: Researchers got acute and convalescent COVID-19 samples from the United States, Italy and Spain. PBMCs, B-cell-depleted T cells, or T cells were the source of the cDNA or gDNA that made up the material.

Per the original data handling: Reference gene primer amplification in the assay estimated nucleated cell counts. Using immunoSEQ multiplex PCR, the repertoire was profiled, and TCRdb retains in-frame clones only, with some absent. V and J calls and clone size follow that table, whereas D and trimming were derived from the DNA. The sample gives more than 70,000 clones, under 95% of which show up once; roughly 4% is in the top ten. In germline, CDR1 is SEHNR, CDR2 FQNEAQ (reference sequence). CDR3 length: 16 residues. Unmatched junction bases numbered 8, after V lost 5 bases and J lost 2 bases. Sample: peripheral blood. The rearrangement joins TRBV7-9 to TRBJ2-3; 9 nucleotides match TRBD2. This sequence originates from a woman aged 45-59 years in a cohort sampled during active COVID-19. CDR3 amino acids: CASSPPRLAATDTQYF. DNA of the CDR3: TGTGCCAGCAGCCCACCTCGACTAGCGGCCACAGATACGCAGTATTTT.